This TCR beta chain was recorded in a study of T cell repertoires in cytomegalovirus infection. Study-level points and caveats: What dominated the ex vivo response were HLA-C-restricted CMV-specific TCR beta clonotypes.

TCRdb reprocessed the reads with MiXCR, giving one entry per CDR3 protein. The data show under 350,000 distinct CDR3 sequences, about 8.8% seen once. V shed 2 bases and J shed 11 bases, with 15 bases lying between them. Germline loops: CDR1 MNHEY, CDR2 SVGEGT. This CDR3 is built from 13 residues. With respect to this clonotype: Its antigen is currently unknown.

This rearrangement joins TRBV6-2 or TRBV6-3 to TRBJ1-1; no clear D gene. The sample was PBMCs. The TCR comes from a human donor in good health (CMV status not recorded). Some clones in this sample may be carry-over from other donors' samples. The CDR3 sequence is CASSYGRSPRAFF. The CDR3 bases are TGTGCCAGCAGTTACGGGAGGTCCCCGAGGGCTTTCTTT.